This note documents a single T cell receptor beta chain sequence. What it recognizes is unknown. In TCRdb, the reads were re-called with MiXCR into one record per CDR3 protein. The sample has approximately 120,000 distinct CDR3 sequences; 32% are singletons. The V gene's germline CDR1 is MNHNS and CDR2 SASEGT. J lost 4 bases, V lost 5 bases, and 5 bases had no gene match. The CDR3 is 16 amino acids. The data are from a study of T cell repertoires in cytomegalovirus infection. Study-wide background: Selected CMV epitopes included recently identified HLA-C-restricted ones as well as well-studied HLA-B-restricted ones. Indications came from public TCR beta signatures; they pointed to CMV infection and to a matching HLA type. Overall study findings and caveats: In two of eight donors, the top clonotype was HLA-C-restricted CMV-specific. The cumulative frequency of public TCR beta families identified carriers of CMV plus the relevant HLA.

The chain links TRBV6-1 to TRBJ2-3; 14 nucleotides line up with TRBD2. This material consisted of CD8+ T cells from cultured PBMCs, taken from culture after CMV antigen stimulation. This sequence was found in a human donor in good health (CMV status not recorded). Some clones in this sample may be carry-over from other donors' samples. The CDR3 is CASSFGTSGGADTQYF. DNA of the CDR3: TGTGCCAGCAGTTTTGGGACTAGCGGGGGCGCAGATACGCAGTATTTT.